What follows are 31 T cell receptor beta chains derived from one specimen sequenced in a study of cytomegalovirus exposure and HLA in healthy donors. The PCR used 60 Vbeta and 13 Jbeta primers. This table comes from immunoSEQ multiplex PCR, and its TCRdb copy is limited to in-frame clones, with some not included. This sample's table has 150,000 or so clones. Input material: PBMCs. The receptors stem from a man younger than 35 in good health and CMV-seronegative.

The chain has TRBV7-2 and TRBJ2-1, with 11 bases identical to TRBD2. V lost 6 bases to trimming and J lost 4 bases; unmatched junction nucleotides: 8. Looked up from germline, CDR1 is SGHTA and CDR2 is FQGNSA. This CDR3 region has 16 residues. The CDR3 region has the DNA TGTGCCAGCAGACGTACCGGGACTAGCGGATACAATGAGCAGTTCTTC. It codes for CASRRTGTSGYNEQFF.

The V call is TRBV19, the J call TRBJ1-1; D perhaps matches TRBD1 (6 bases). Per the germline V gene, CDR1 is LNHDA and CDR2 is SQIVND (reference sequence). This CDR3 has 14 amino acids. V shed 3 bases and J shed 4 bases, with 12 bases lying between them. This chain's CDR3 is CASSILPGVTEAFF. The CDR3 DNA sequence: TGTGCCAGTAGTATTTTGCCAGGGGTCACTGAAGCTTTCTTT.

With respect to this clone: Other nucleotide sequences in the sample specify the same CDR3. The V gene is TRBV6-5, the J gene TRBJ1-1; no reliable D call. Germline V lookup: CDR1 MNHEY, CDR2 SVGAGI. This CDR3 is built from 14 residues. Between the trimmed V and J ends, which lost 0 bases and 1 base, there was a span of 6 bases. The CDR3 region has the DNA TGTGCCAGCAGTTACTCGGCGGGGAACACTGAAGCTTTCTTT. Residues: CASSYSAGNTEAFF.

V and J are TRBV4-1 and TRBJ2-7, with 7 bases identical to TRBD2. The CDR3 runs to 13 residues. V was clipped by 1 base and J by 6 bases; unmatched bases: 3. Germline CDR1 MGHRA, CDR2 YSYEKL. CDR3 residues: CASSQVGGSEQYF. In DNA, the CDR3 is TGCGCCAGCAGCCAAGTGGGGGGGAGCGAGCAGTACTTC.

The gene calls are TRBV5-1 and TRBJ2-7; D might be TRBD2 (8 bases). The CDR3 loop spans 15 amino acids. V was pared by 3 bases and J by 6 bases, with 19 bases between. Germline CDR1 SGHRS, CDR2 YFSETQ. CDR3 bases: TGCGCCAGCAGCTCCCCCGGGACAGCGGGGGTCGAGCAGTACTTC. Protein product: CASSSPGTAGVEQYF.

This chain connects TRBV19 to TRBJ2-3; 10 bases are a match to TRBD1. V shed 8 bases and J 1 base; nucleotides not matched to a gene: 0. This CDR3 comprises 13 residues. The germline V gene has CDR1 LNHDA and CDR2 SQIVND (reference sequence). CDR3 DNA: TGTGCCAGTGGGACAGGGGGCACAGATACGCAGTATTTT. The encoded protein is CASGTGGTDTQYF.

V is TRBV6-5 and J is TRBJ2-7; possible D gene TRBD1, 6 bases. Germline V gene lookup returns CDR1 MNHEY and CDR2 SVGAGI. The CDR3 consists of 10 residues. The V gene lost 8 bases and the J gene lost 11 bases, with 13 bases spanning the gap. The CDR3: CASRGRTEYF. In DNA, the CDR3 is TGTGCCAGCCGGGGTCGGACAGAGTACTTC.

The chain is built from TRBV29-1 and TRBJ2-7, with a weak D call TRBD1 (6 bases). Germline CDR1 is SQVTM and CDR2 is ANQGSEA. V was clipped by 7 bases and J by 3 bases, with 10 bases between them. This CDR3 has 11 residues. The CDR3 DNA is TGCAGCGGAGGACAGATCTACGAGCAGTACTTC. Protein sequence: CSGGQIYEQYF.

The V and J genes are TRBV25-1 and TRBJ2-1, with unresolved D. V was pared by 5 bases and J by 8 bases, with 10 bases between. The CDR3 runs 12 residues. Germline V lookup: CDR1 MGHDK, CDR2 SYGVNS. DNA of the CDR3: TGTGCCAGCAGTAGCAGGTGGGATGAGCAGTTCTTC. Translated, it gives CASSSRWDEQFF.

The chain uses TRBV5-1 and TRBJ1-4; 10 bases match TRBD1. Trimming removed 7 bases from V and 6 bases from J; junction bases left unmatched: 12. CDR3 size: 16 residues. Germline-derived CDR1 and CDR2 are SGHRS and YFSETQ. The CDR3 nucleotides read TGCGCCAGCTCTGGACAGGGGGTCGGGTTGCATGAAAAACTGTTTTTT. It encodes CASSGQGVGLHEKLFF.

The rearrangement links TRBV2 to TRBJ1-2; D is possibly TRBD1 (5 bases). The CDR3 has 14 amino acids. The germline V gene has CDR1 SNHLY and CDR2 FYNNEI. The V end was cut by 6 bases, the J end by 5 bases, with 16 bases between. Written as DNA, the CDR3 is TGTGCCAGCAGGAGGACACTTACAACATATGGCTACACCTTC. This gives the protein CASRRTLTTYGYTF.

The chain uses TRBV7-8 and TRBJ2-7; possible D gene TRBD2, 5 bases. Germline CDR1 SGHVS, CDR2 FQNEAQ. The CDR3 is 14 amino acids. Trimming shortened V by 3 bases and J by 3 bases, and 12 bases separated the two germline ends. The CDR3 DNA sequence: TGTGCCAGCAGCTTGTACAGCGGAAACTACGAGCAGTACTTC. Amino acid sequence: CASSLYSGNYEQYF.

The gene calls are TRBV23-1 and TRBJ1-6; 9 nucleotides line up with TRBD1. TRBV23-1 is known as an ORF, though its function is uncertain. The V gene end was trimmed by 3 bases and the J gene end by 7 bases; junction bases not matched to a gene: 13. The CDR3 sequence is 18 residues long. The CDR3 DNA reads as TGCGCCAGCAGTCACCTTAAAGCTCCGGGACAGGGAAATTCACCCCTCCACTTT. Translated: CASSHLKAPGQGNSPLHF.

The V call is TRBV7-2, the J call TRBJ1-6; D is ambiguous. V shed 7 bases and J shed 3 bases, with 10 bases lying between them. CDR3 length: 14 amino acids. Germline V lookup: CDR1 SGHTA, CDR2 FQGNSA. The CDR3 protein is CASNTPGYNSPLHF. For the CDR3, the DNA is TGTGCCAGCAACACCCCGGGCTATAATTCACCCCTCCACTTT.

V gene TRBV30 combines with J gene TRBJ1-2, with 7 positions matching TRBD1. Germline V gene lookup returns CDR1 GTSNPN and CDR2 SVGIG (reference sequence). The CDR3 extends over 14 amino acids. V shed 3 bases, J shed 7 bases, and the junction held 11 bases outside the gene matches. The chain's CDR3 is CAWSSGTALPGYTF. The CDR3 nucleotides read TGTGCCTGGAGCTCAGGGACAGCCTTACCTGGCTACACCTTC.

V is TRBV9 and J is TRBJ2-2, with a weak D call TRBD2 (6 bases). The CDR3 sequence is 14 residues long. V shed 6 bases and J shed 6 bases, with 15 bases lying between them. Germline V gives CDR1 SGDLS, CDR2 YYNGEE. CDR3 DNA sequence: TGTGCCAGCACCCTAGTGGGGGGACCCGGGGAGCTGTTTTTT. This translates into CASTLVGGPGELFF.

This chain links TRBV30 with TRBJ1-2; D remains unclear. The CDR3 runs to 12 residues. CDR1 is GTSNPN, CDR2 SVGIG, per germline (reference sequence). Trimming removed 1 base at V and 4 bases at J, with 7 bases between. CDR3 DNA sequence: TGTGCCTGGAGTGCTGAGGGCTATGGCTACACCTTC. It translates to CAWSAEGYGYTF.

Comment on this clone: Additional DNA sequences in this sample encode the identical CDR3. The J gene is TRBJ1-5, the V gene TRBV18; no firm D call. The V end was cut by 3 bases, the J end by 2 bases, with 5 bases between. The CDR3 consists of 13 residues. The V gene's germline CDR1 is KGHSH and CDR2 LQKENI. As DNA, the CDR3 is TGTGCCAGCTCACCCGGAGGCAATCAGCCCCAGCATTTT. It translates to CASSPGGNQPQHF.

This chain joins TRBV14 and TRBJ2-3; tentatively, D is TRBD1 (5 bases). Trimming removed 4 bases at V and 1 base at J, with 15 bases between. This CDR3 spans 16 amino acids. Germline loops: CDR1 SGHDN, CDR2 FVKESK. The CDR3 bases are TGTGCCAGCAGCCGGGTACAGGTCTGGGGCACAGATACGCAGTATTTT. Protein sequence: CASSRVQVWGTDTQYF.

The V and J genes are TRBV5-4 and TRBJ2-5, with 8 positions matching TRBD1. Trimming cost V 4 bases and J 7 bases; bases outside gene matches: 12. The CDR3 spans 15 residues. CDR1 and CDR2 from the germline V gene are SGHNT and YYREEE (reference sequence). This CDR3 is CASSPVGQGGGTQYF. The CDR3 DNA sequence: TGTGCCAGCAGCCCTGTAGGACAGGGAGGAGGGACCCAGTACTTC.

The rearrangement links TRBV5-4 to TRBJ2-5, with 9 bases identical to TRBD2. V trimming: 4 bases; J trimming: 3 bases; junction bases outside the gene matches: 10. The length of the CDR3 is 16 residues. The V gene's germline CDR1 is SGHNT and CDR2 YYREEE (reference sequence). CDR3 protein: CASSGGGGGAKETQYF. In DNA, the CDR3 is TGTGCCAGCAGCGGCGGTGGCGGGGGGGCCAAAGAGACCCAGTACTTC.

This chain links TRBV11-3 with TRBJ2-1, with D maybe TRBD2 (6 bases). V was shortened by 1 base and J by 6 bases, with 13 bases between the two germline ends. The CDR3 contains 15 residues. The germline V gene encodes CDR1 SGHNT and CDR2 YENEEA. The CDR3 reads CASSLGPLSGNEQFF. As DNA, the CDR3 is TGTGCCAGCAGCTTAGGCCCCCTTAGCGGCAATGAGCAGTTCTTC.

This rearrangement joins TRBV10-3 to TRBJ1-6; tentative D call: TRBD1 (5 bases). In germline, CDR1 is ENHRY, CDR2 SYGVKD. The CDR3 consists of 19 residues. With 2 bases removed from V and 0 bases from J, the gap between germline ends came to 17 bases. The CDR3 nucleotides are TGTGCCATCAGTGAGAGGGAGGGGATGGGAAGCTCCTATAATTCACCCCTCCACTTT. Its protein is CAISEREGMGSSYNSPLHF.

The chain joins TRBV5-4 to TRBJ1-2; 8 bases map to TRBD1. This CDR3 contains 16 residues. Germline CDR1 SGHNT, CDR2 YYREEE (reference sequence). V lost 4 bases, J lost 7 bases, and 15 bases stayed unmatched. The CDR3: CASSAGGQGAPFGYTF. In DNA form, the CDR3 reads TGTGCCAGCAGCGCCGGCGGACAGGGTGCCCCCTTTGGCTACACCTTC.

The chain joins TRBV7-9 to TRBJ1-4, with TRBD1 matching 10 bases. Germline CDR1 is SEHNR and CDR2 is FQNEAQ (reference sequence). The CDR3 extends over 14 amino acids. J lost 8 bases, V lost 5 bases, and 5 bases had no gene match. The CDR3 loop is CASSDRDRGEKLFF. In DNA form, the CDR3 reads TGTGCCAGCAGCGACCGGGACAGGGGAGAAAAACTGTTTTTT.

This sequence joins TRBV2 and TRBJ2-7; TRBD1 aligns across 7 bases. Germline lookup yields CDR1 SNHLY and CDR2 FYNNEI. Trimming removed 8 bases from V and 2 bases from J; junction bases left unmatched: 9. This CDR3 region has 14 residues. The CDR3 DNA reads TGTGCCAGCGGCATCACAGGGGCGCCCTACGAGCAGTACTTC. Translating gives CASGITGAPYEQYF.

The chain is built from TRBV5-4 and TRBJ2-4, with 7 bases matching TRBD2. Germline V gene lookup returns CDR1 SGHNT and CDR2 YYREEE (reference sequence). Germline trimming cut 3 bases from V and 5 bases from J; bases unmatched to any gene: 5. The CDR3 contains 14 residues. CDR3 amino acids: CASSSGTTENIQYF. The CDR3 nucleotides read TGTGCCAGCAGCTCCGGGACTACGGAAAACATTCAGTACTTC.

In the case of this clone: Different DNA sequences within this sample yield the same CDR3. V and J are TRBV4-3 and TRBJ1-1; D might be TRBD1 (5 bases). Per the germline V gene, CDR1 is LGHNA and CDR2 is YSLEER. Deletions cut 2 bases from V and 3 bases from J, with 10 bases between. This CDR3 spans 14 amino acids. The CDR3 loop is CASSQSRGYTEAFF. CDR3 DNA sequence: TGCGCCAGCAGCCAAAGCCGGGGGTACACTGAAGCTTTCTTT.

The gene calls are TRBV28 and TRBJ1-5; TRBD1 matches 9 bases. This CDR3 region has 18 residues. Per germline, CDR1 MDHEN and CDR2 SYDVKM. Trimming cost V 6 bases and J 0 bases; bases outside gene matches: 12. CDR3 bases: TGTGCCAGCAGCCCCCGGGGGACAGGGTTCTATAGCAATCAGCCCCAGCATTTT. Protein sequence: CASSPRGTGFYSNQPQHF.

The V and J genes are TRBV7-3 and TRBJ2-7, with D perhaps TRBD1 (5 bases). Germline CDR1 reads SGHTA; CDR2 reads FQGTGA. Trimming took 3 bases from V and 3 from J, leaving 15 bases between them. The CDR3 consists of 15 residues. CDR3: CASSFNGQGLYEQYF. The CDR3 nucleotides are TGTGCCAGCAGCTTTAACGGGCAGGGCCTCTACGAGCAGTACTTC. Supplemented by reference TRBV7-3 and TRBJ2-7, the full variable domain reads GAGVSQTPSNKVTEKGKYVELRCDPISGHTALYWYRQSLGQGPEFLIYFQGTGAADDSGLPNDRFFAVRPEGSVSTLKIQRTERGDSAVYLCASSFNGQGLYEQYFGPGTRLTVT.

The V and J genes are TRBV2 and TRBJ2-5; TRBD1 is a possible D gene (6 bases). CDR1 SNHLY and CDR2 FYNNEI come from the germline V gene. V lost 3 bases and J 1 base, leaving 6 bases between the germline ends. The CDR3 has 13 amino acids. The chain's CDR3 is CASSEDSQETQYF. The CDR3 DNA is TGTGCCAGCAGTGAGGACAGCCAAGAGACCCAGTACTTC.